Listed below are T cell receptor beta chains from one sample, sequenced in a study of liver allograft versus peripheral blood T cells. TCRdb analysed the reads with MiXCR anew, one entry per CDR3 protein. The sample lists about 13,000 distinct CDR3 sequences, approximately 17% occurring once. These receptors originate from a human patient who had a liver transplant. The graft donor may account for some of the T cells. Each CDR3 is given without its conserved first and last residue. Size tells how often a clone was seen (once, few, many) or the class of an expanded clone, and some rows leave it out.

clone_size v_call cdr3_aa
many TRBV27 ASSLGQGSTDTQY
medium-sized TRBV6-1 ASNSYEQY
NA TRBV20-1 SARVPRPGEETQY
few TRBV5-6 ASSWGQGSSEAF
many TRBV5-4 ASSTQGSDEQY
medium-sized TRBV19 ASKRNMNTEAF
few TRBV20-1 SASRGASEAF
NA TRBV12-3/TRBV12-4 ASSRKGQGSYEQY
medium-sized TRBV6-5 ASSYGLWTGDGYT
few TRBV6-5 ASSTPPDTQY
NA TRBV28 ASSFILYRNQPQH
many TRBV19 ASSIVADRNQPQH
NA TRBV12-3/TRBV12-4 ASSQTGYLTYEQY
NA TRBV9 ASSVVEGVNGYT
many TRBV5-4 ASSPRLTWGVQETQY
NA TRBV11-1 ASSRRRPPYEQY
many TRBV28 AVSQAGAREQY
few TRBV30 AWSLRLPYEQY
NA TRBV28 ASSSPIGLAGDSYNEQF
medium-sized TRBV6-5 ASSLPSGGRRRKETQY
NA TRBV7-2 ASSPRDFGYEQY
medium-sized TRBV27 ASTKLAGDNEQY
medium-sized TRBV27 ASSPYGLAGGKQY
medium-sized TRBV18 ASSEQRNTEAF
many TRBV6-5 ASSYSNVGGRETQY
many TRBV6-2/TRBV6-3 ASREDRPNSNQPQH
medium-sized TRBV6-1 ASSYRDRGPDTQY
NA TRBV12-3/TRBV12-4 ASSYLKGLRAPF
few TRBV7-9 ASSFLEGAHEQY
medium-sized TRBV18 ASSQTSGIYLNEQF
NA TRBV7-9 ASSFSTGINSQPQH
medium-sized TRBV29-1 SARTGADTQY
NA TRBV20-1 SASGTLSGGSYNEQF
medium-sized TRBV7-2 ASSLDPGQGYGYT
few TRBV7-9 ASRASGEKLF
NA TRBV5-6 ASSPWTGPLPDTQY
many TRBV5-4 ASSLAGPDTQY
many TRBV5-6 ASSLTGGAIWDGYT
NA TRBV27 ASSSPAHSREGGETQY
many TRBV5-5 ASSLVQSSYNSPLH